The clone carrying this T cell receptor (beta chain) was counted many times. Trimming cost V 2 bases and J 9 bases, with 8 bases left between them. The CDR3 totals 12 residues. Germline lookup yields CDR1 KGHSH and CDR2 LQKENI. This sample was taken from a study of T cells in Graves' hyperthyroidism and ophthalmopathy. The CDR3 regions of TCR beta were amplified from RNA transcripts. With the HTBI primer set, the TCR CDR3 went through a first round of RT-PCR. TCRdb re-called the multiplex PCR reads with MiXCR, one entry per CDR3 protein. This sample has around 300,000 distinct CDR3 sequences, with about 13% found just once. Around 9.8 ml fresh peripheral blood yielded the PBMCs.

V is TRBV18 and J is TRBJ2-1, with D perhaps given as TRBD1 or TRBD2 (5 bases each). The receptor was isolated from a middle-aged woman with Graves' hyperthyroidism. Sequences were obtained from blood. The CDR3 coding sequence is TGTGCCAGCTCACCAGTTGGGGGTGAGCAGTTCTTC. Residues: CASSPVGGEQFF.